What follows is one T cell receptor (beta chain) and its context. Its antigen is unknown. Treatment: oral pan-JAK inhibitor, 5-10 mg twice daily. This sample stems from a study of CD8+ T cells in alopecia areata. Following extraction, RNA underwent reverse transcription to cDNA, which served as the sequencing template. Only in-frame clones appear in the TCRdb table, and some are missing; sequencing was by immunoSEQ multiplex PCR. This table holds some 180,000 clones, roughly half found once. The germline CDR1 and CDR2 sequences are SGHDN and FVKESK. The V end lost 5 bases, the J end lost 3 bases, and 13 bases lay between the germline ends. This CDR3 comprises 14 residues. Study observations and caveats: Sequence data from scalp samples additionally include resident alphabeta T cells of normal skin. Compared with normal scalp, lesional scalp had higher clonality and more expanded CD8+ clones. Scalp clonality, along with expanded CD8+ clones among the top 100, was significantly decreased by tofacitinib.

The specimen was CD8+ T cells sorted from blood, collected around week 54, from a patient treated with tofacitinib. This clonotype originated in a human donor with alopecia areata. This chain links TRBV14 with TRBJ1-2; a weak D match, TRBD1 (5 bases). The CDR3 sequence: CASSELGGDYGYTF. The CDR3 DNA reads as TGTGCCAGCAGCGAGCTTGGGGGTGACTATGGCTACACCTTC.